Listed here are 11 T cell receptor beta chains from one sample, sequenced in a study of blood T cell repertoires in COVID-19. The repertoire was sequenced with immunoSEQ multiplex PCR; TCRdb's copy has only in-frame clones and lacks some. This table has 65,000 to 95,000 clones, roughly 92% appearing once. The sequenced material came from peripheral blood. All receptors derive from a man aged 50 to 60 with COVID-19, enrolled during active disease.

The chain recombines TRBV6-4 with TRBJ2-3, with D possibly TRBD1 on 5 matching bases. This CDR3 region has 13 residues. Trimming took off 6 bases at V and 4 bases at J, with 11 bases between the two ends. Germline assignment: CDR1 MRHNA and CDR2 SNTAGT. CDR3 amino acids: CASRLQGSDTQYF. In DNA, the CDR3 is TGTGCCAGCAGGCTTCAGGGTTCAGATACGCAGTATTTT.

The chain combines TRBV18 with TRBJ1-3, with a weak D call TRBD1 (6 bases). Trimming shortened V by 6 bases and J by 2 bases, and 17 bases separated the two germline ends. The V gene's germline CDR1 is KGHSH and CDR2 LQKENI. The CDR3 totals 16 residues. As DNA, the CDR3 is TGTGCCAGCTCTCGGGACGTGGGGGCGGCTGGAAACACCATATATTTT. Its protein product is CASSRDVGAAGNTIYF.

V gene TRBV5-4 combines with J gene TRBJ2-2, with 7 nucleotides matching TRBD1. Germline V gene lookup returns CDR1 SGHNT and CDR2 YYREEE (reference sequence). This CDR3 spans 16 amino acids. V lost 4 bases and J lost 6; bases outside the gene matches: 12. CDR3 amino acids: CASSATQGMVPGELFF. CDR3 nucleotide sequence: TGTGCCAGCAGCGCAACACAGGGGATGGTCCCCGGGGAGCTGTTTTTT.

The chain combines TRBV28 with TRBJ2-7; D possibly corresponds to TRBD1 (6 bases). Looked up from germline, CDR1 is MDHEN and CDR2 is SYDVKM. The CDR3 length is 14 residues. V shed 5 bases and J shed 2 bases, with 13 bases lying between them. The CDR3 loop is CASSGGFQTYEQYF. The CDR3 DNA follows: TGTGCCAGCAGTGGGGGCTTCCAAACCTACGAGCAGTACTTC.

The chain employs TRBV19 and TRBJ2-7, with D hard to call. Deletions cut 6 bases from V and 4 bases from J, with 22 bases between. This CDR3 spans 16 amino acids. Germline CDR1 LNHDA, CDR2 SQIVND (reference sequence). The CDR3 loop reads CASSLSQASVVYEQYF. The CDR3 DNA reads as TGTGCCAGTAGCCTGAGTCAGGCGTCGGTCGTTTACGAGCAGTACTTC.

This CDR3 reads CASSQDFAFLKETQYF. The CDR3 coding sequence is TGTGCCAGCAGCCAAGATTTCGCGTTTCTCAAAGAGACCCAGTACTTC. The chain employs TRBV3-1 (or the pseudogene TRBV3-2) and TRBJ2-5; D ambiguous. CDR1 LGHDT and CDR2 YNNKEL come from the germline V gene (reference sequence). This CDR3 contains 16 residues. Trimming removed 0 bases at V and 3 bases at J, with 14 bases between.

The V and J genes are TRBV4-1 and TRBJ2-1; D remains unclear. The germline V gene encodes CDR1 MGHRA and CDR2 YSYEKL. The length of the CDR3 is 19 residues. The V end was cut by 1 base, the J end by 3 bases, with 22 bases between. CDR3 loop: CASSQGSLGITPDYNEQFF. DNA of the CDR3: TGCGCCAGCAGCCAAGGGTCGCTGGGCATAACCCCCGACTACAATGAGCAGTTCTTC.

The gene calls are TRBV4-1 and TRBJ2-2; 12 bases match TRBD2. CDR3 length: 17 amino acids. Losses at the gene ends were 0 bases for V and 1 base for J; bases not matched to a gene: 0. In germline, CDR1 is MGHRA, CDR2 YSYEKL. The DNA for the CDR3 is TGCGCCAGCAGCCAAGAGACTAGCGGGGGGAACACCGGGGAGCTGTTTTTT. It specifies CASSQETSGGNTGELFF.

This chain uses TRBV6-2 or TRBV6-3 with TRBJ2-1, with 7 bases that match TRBD2. Germline assignment: CDR1 MNHEY and CDR2 SVGEGT. The CDR3 contains 16 residues. V shed 2 bases and J 7 bases; nucleotides not matched to a gene: 11. The CDR3 loop reads CASSYRGLSLMNEQFF. The CDR3 DNA is TGTGCCAGCAGTTACAGGGGACTATCCCTTATGAATGAGCAGTTCTTC.

The chain is built from TRBV27 and TRBJ1-2; D call uncertain. Germline V gene sequence: CDR1 MNHEY, CDR2 SMNVEV (reference sequence). Trimming cost V 8 bases and J 3 bases, with 16 bases left between them. The CDR3 totals 14 residues. The CDR3 DNA reads TGTGCCAGCGCCCCGCACGGGAACGACTATGGCTACACCTTC. Its translation: CASAPHGNDYGYTF.

The V and J genes are TRBV4-3 and TRBJ1-3; D is uncertain. This CDR3 is built from 15 residues. CDR1 LGHNA and CDR2 YSLEER come from the germline V gene. V lost 1 base, J lost 1 base, and 8 bases lay in between. CDR3 amino acids: CASSQGSRSGNTIYF. The CDR3 DNA reads TGCGCCAGCAGCCAAGGATCGAGATCTGGAAACACCATATATTTT.